Listed here is a single T cell receptor (beta chain). Here immunoSEQ multiplex PCR was the method, and the copy in TCRdb shows in-frame clones only, minus some. Here the sample spans tens of thousands of clones, around 93% being singletons. The CDR3 has 16 amino acids. Germline assignment: CDR1 SEHNR and CDR2 FQNEAQ (reference sequence). V shed 5 bases and J shed 5 bases, with 22 bases lying between them. The data originate from a study of technical replicates of blood from a few donors. The sample consisted of T cells isolated from PBMCs. The chain joins TRBV7-9 to TRBJ2-7; D may be TRBD1 (6 bases). The origin of this receptor is a human donor in good health. CDR3 coding DNA: TGTGCCAGCAGCCCAGGGGTGGGGCTCAGGGCCCACGAGCAGTACTTC. It translates to CASSPGVGLRAHEQYF.